Given below is one TCR beta chain in context. The authors' processing: Reference gene primer amplification yielded estimated nucleated cell counts. Sequencing used immunoSEQ multiplex PCR; TCRdb keeps in-frame clones, though not all of them. V and J calls plus clone size are reproduced from that table; the DNA served to infer D and trimming. The repertoire consists of roughly 400,000 clones, with roughly 87% occurring once and the leading ten covering around 1.9%. These data belong to a study of blood T cell repertoires in COVID-19. From germline, CDR1 is MNHEY and CDR2 SVGAGI. The CDR3 is 15 amino acids. V dropped 6 bases and J dropped 2; count of bases not matched to a gene: 7. Cohort allocation depended upon clinical history that participants reported.

The chain carries TRBV6-5 and TRBJ1-2, with 9 bases that match TRBD1. This sequence originates from a middle-aged woman with acute COVID-19. Source material: PBMCs or T cells enriched from blood (not recorded which). CDR3 residues: CASSRGQGSNYGYTF. As DNA, the CDR3 is TGTGCCAGCAGCCGCGGACAGGGGTCCAACTATGGCTACACCTTC.